Below, one T cell receptor (beta chain) is given with its context. CDR3 length: 17 residues. In germline, CDR1 is SGHTA, CDR2 FQGTGA. V lost 0 bases to trimming and J lost 3 bases; unmatched junction nucleotides: 4. The entry originates in a study of blood T cell repertoires in COVID-19. In the original workflow: Researchers report that nucleated cell counts were estimated from reference gene primer amplification. Here immunoSEQ multiplex PCR was the method, and the copy in TCRdb shows in-frame clones only, minus some. V and J calls and clone size are copied from that table; D and trimming were computed from the DNA. Of some 260,000 clones in the sample, 86% were seen once. Cohort 3 recovery required two negative PCRs, clearance, or symptom resolution.

Sequenced: PBMCs or T cells enriched from blood (not recorded which). This receptor was obtained from a man in his forties or fifties who had recovered from COVID-19. V usage is TRBV7-3 and J usage is TRBJ2-1, with TRBD1 matching over 11 bases. The CDR3 nucleotides read TGTGCCAGCAGCTTAACGGGGACAGGGGGGAACTACAATGAGCAGTTCTTC. Protein product: CASSLTGTGGNYNEQFF.